The next 15 T cell receptor beta chains were all read from a single sample in a study of shared clonotypes between healthy human individuals. Some clones are missing from TCRdb's copy, which holds only in-frame ones; the method was immunoSEQ multiplex PCR. The sample has millions of clones; more than 90% are singletons. The sample was naive CD4+ T cells sorted from blood. Subset meaning: CD45RA+ positively selected. The receptors come from a man between 18 and 29 years old in good health.

The sample holds a few counts of this clone. This chain joins TRBV6-5 and TRBJ1-1; no clear D. The V gene lost 4 bases and the J gene lost 0 bases, with 9 bases spanning the gap. Germline loops: CDR1 MNHEY, CDR2 SVGAGI. CDR3 length equals 14 residues. CDR3 bases: TGTGCCAGCAGTTCCGGACTTATGAACACTGAAGCTTTCTTT. It yields the protein CASSSGLMNTEAFF.

The chain links TRBV6-5 to TRBJ1-1; TRBD1 agrees at 7 bases. Germline CDR1 is MNHEY and CDR2 is SVGAGI. There are 15 residues in the CDR3. With V trimmed by 4 bases and J by 2 bases, 7 bases remained unmatched. CDR3 loop: CASSSRGGANTEAFF. As DNA, the CDR3 is TGTGCCAGCAGTTCCAGGGGGGGGGCTAACACTGAAGCTTTCTTT.

This chain uses TRBV6-1 with TRBJ2-2; D is perhaps TRBD1 or TRBD2 (5 bases each). This CDR3 has 12 amino acids. Germline V gene sequence: CDR1 MNHNS, CDR2 SASEGT. Trimming cost V 6 bases and J 3 bases, with 5 bases left between them. The CDR3 DNA reads TGTGCCAGCAGGGGACACACCGGGGAGCTGTTTTTT. The encoded protein is CASRGHTGELFF.

The V call is TRBV27, the J call TRBJ2-7; 8 bases are a match to TRBD1. This CDR3 has 15 amino acids. Germline loops: CDR1 MNHEY, CDR2 SMNVEV (reference sequence). The V and J ends lost 2 bases and 3 bases, in that order; junction bases with no gene match: 6. Here the CDR3 reads CASSLGGQGDYEQYF. CDR3 nucleotide sequence: TGTGCCAGCAGTTTAGGAGGACAGGGTGACTACGAGCAGTACTTC.

The V gene is TRBV4-2, the J gene TRBJ1-5; possibly TRBD1 for D (6 bases). Trimming took 0 bases from V and 7 from J, leaving 13 bases between them. There are 15 residues in the CDR3. Germline CDR1 reads LGHNA; CDR2 reads YNFKEQ. The CDR3 region is CASSQDTGSGQPQHF. CDR3 DNA: TGTGCCAGCAGCCAAGACACAGGGTCAGGGCAGCCCCAGCATTTT.

The chain uses TRBV9 and TRBJ1-1, with D possibly being TRBD1 (5 bases). Germline assignment: CDR1 SGDLS and CDR2 YYNGEE. The CDR3 is 14 residues long. The V gene lost 3 bases and the J gene lost 0 bases, with 9 bases spanning the gap. CDR3 nucleotide sequence: TGTGCCAGCAGCGCCAGGGTCATGAACACTGAAGCTTTCTTT. Its protein is CASSARVMNTEAFF.

This clone is a singleton in its sample. This rearrangement joins TRBV4-1 to TRBJ1-5; unclear D gene. The V and J ends lost 0 bases and 1 base respectively, with 13 bases between them. The CDR3 totals 17 residues. Germline V gene data show CDR1 as MGHRA and CDR2 as YSYEKL. Here the CDR3 reads CASSQEAQARSNQPQHF. Here the CDR3 DNA reads TGCGCCAGCAGCCAAGAGGCCCAGGCTCGGAGCAATCAGCCCCAGCATTTT.

This clone was seen just once. The V call is TRBV25-1, the J call TRBJ2-5, with D uncertain. Per germline, CDR1 MGHDK and CDR2 SYGVNS. This CDR3 contains 13 residues. V lost 11 bases and J lost 5, with 18 bases in between. This CDR3 reads CALPPCARETQYF. In DNA form, the CDR3 reads TGTGCCCTCCCCCCCTGCGCTAGGGAGACCCAGTACTTC.

The chain carries TRBV5-6 and TRBJ2-2; weak D call: TRBD1 (6 bases). The germline V and J ends were trimmed by 4 bases and 6 bases, with 16 bases remaining between them. This CDR3 comprises 15 residues. Germline-derived CDR1 and CDR2 are SGHDT and YYEEEE. In nucleotides, the CDR3 is TGTGCCAGCAGCCCGAGGGGCGAGGGGGCCGGGGAGCTGTTTTTT. It codes for CASSPRGEGAGELFF.

The chain links TRBV12-5 to TRBJ1-2, with D possibly TRBD1 on 5 matching bases. V was pared by 5 bases and J by 1 base, with 11 bases between. This CDR3 is built from 14 residues. The germline gives CDR1 LGHNT, CDR2 FRNRAP. This chain's CDR3 is CASGIDSRNYGYTF. The DNA of the CDR3 is TGTGCTAGTGGTATTGACAGCCGTAACTATGGCTACACCTTC. Based on the CDR3 plus reference TRBV12-5 and TRBJ1-2, the full variable domain is DARVTQTPRHKVTEMGQEVTMRCQPILGHNTVFWYRQTMMQGLELLAYFRNRAPLDDSGMPKDRFSAEMPDATLATLKIQPSEPRDSAVYFCASGIDSRNYGYTFGSGTRLTVV.

The rearrangement joins TRBV7-9 to TRBJ2-5; 7 bases line up with TRBD1. The CDR3 covers 14 residues. In germline, CDR1 is SEHNR, CDR2 FQNEAQ (reference sequence). The junction had 9 bases not matched to a gene; V was cut back by 6 bases and J by 5 bases. CDR3 loop: CASRRDRAGETQYF. CDR3 sequence (DNA): TGTGCCAGCAGGCGTGACAGGGCAGGGGAGACCCAGTACTTC. The full variable domain, in which reference TRBV7-9 and TRBJ2-5 provide the parts outside the CDR3, is DTGVSQNPRHKITKRGQNVTFRCDPISEHNRLYWYRQTLGQGPEFLTYFQNEAQLEKSRLLSDRFSAERPKGSFSTLEIQRTEQGDSAMYLCASRRDRAGETQYFGPGTRLLVL.

This chain connects TRBV19 to TRBJ1-1; 8 nucleotides match TRBD1. CDR1 is LNHDA, CDR2 SQIVND, per germline (reference sequence). V was clipped by 5 bases and J by 4 bases; unmatched bases: 6. The CDR3 covers 14 residues. CDR3 nucleotides: TGTGCCAGTAGTTTCCGGACAGGGAGCACTGAAGCTTTCTTT. Protein: CASSFRTGSTEAFF.

Remarks on this clone: Other DNA sequences within the sample encode an identical CDR3. The rearrangement uses TRBV2 and TRBJ2-1, with 14 bases that match TRBD2. The V and J ends lost 6 bases and 3 bases, in that order; junction bases with no gene match: 1. The length of the CDR3 is 15 residues. The germline V gene encodes CDR1 SNHLY and CDR2 FYNNEI. The CDR3 coding sequence is TGTGCCAGCAGGGGGACTAGCGGGAGCTACAATGAGCAGTTCTTC. Amino acid sequence: CASRGTSGSYNEQFF.

The chain combines TRBV10-3 with TRBJ2-7, with TRBD2 matching over 15 bases. Trimming removed 3 bases from V and 4 bases from J; junction bases left unmatched: 10. The CDR3 is 18 amino acids. The germline V gene has CDR1 ENHRY and CDR2 SYGVKD. Written as DNA, the CDR3 is TGTGCCATCAGTGATTGGGGACTAGCGGGGGGCTCTATATACGAGCAGTACTTC. This translates into CAISDWGLAGGSIYEQYF.

In this sample, this clone turned up a few times. J is TRBJ1-5 and V is TRBV10-3; D is perhaps TRBD1 (5 bases). Germline loops: CDR1 ENHRY, CDR2 SYGVKD. Trimming cost V 6 bases and J 3 bases, with 12 bases left between them. The CDR3 runs 14 residues. The DNA for the CDR3 is TGTGCCATCAGAGGGACGGCTCCCAATCAGCCCCAGCATTTT. Residues: CAIRGTAPNQPQHF.